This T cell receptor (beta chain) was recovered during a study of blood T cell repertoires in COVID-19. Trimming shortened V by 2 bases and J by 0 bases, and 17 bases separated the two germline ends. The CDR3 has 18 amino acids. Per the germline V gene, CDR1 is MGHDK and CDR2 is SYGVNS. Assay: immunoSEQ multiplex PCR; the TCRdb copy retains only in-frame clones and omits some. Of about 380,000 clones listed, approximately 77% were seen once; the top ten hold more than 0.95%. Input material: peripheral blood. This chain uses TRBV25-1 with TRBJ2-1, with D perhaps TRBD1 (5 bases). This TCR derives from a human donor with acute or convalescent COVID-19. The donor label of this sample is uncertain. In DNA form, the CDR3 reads TGTGCCAGCAGTGAACCCCGGACAAGTCCCTTCTCCTACAATGAGCAGTTCTTC. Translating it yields CASSEPRTSPFSYNEQFF.